These 30 T cell receptor beta chains originate from one sample sequenced in a study of Graves' ophthalmopathy and Graves' hyperthyroidism. Amplified material comprised TCR beta CDR3 regions derived from RNA transcripts. Following a first-round RT-PCR that used HTBI primers, a second-round multiplex PCR was carried out. MiXCR, applied by TCRdb to the multiplex PCR reads, yields one record per CDR3 protein. The data show more than 1,000,000 distinct CDR3 sequences, with 36% seen just once and around 10% held by the top ten. Sequenced sample: peripheral blood or thyroid tissue (not recorded which). Source of these receptors: an adult man with Graves' hyperthyroidism.

This clonotype was counted only a few times. V is TRBV15 and J is TRBJ2-1; 8 bases are a match to TRBD1. Unmatched junction bases numbered 0, after V lost 1 base and J lost 4 bases. From germline, CDR1 is LNHNV and CDR2 YYDKDF (reference sequence). The CDR3 spans 14 residues. The CDR3 here is CATSRGQGYNEQFF. In DNA, the CDR3 is TGTGCCACCAGCAGAGGACAGGGGTACAATGAGCAGTTCTTC.

This clonotype was seen ten or more times. The chain recombines TRBV6-2 or TRBV6-3 with TRBJ2-2; no definite D call. The CDR3 loop spans 14 amino acids. Trimming shortened V by 0 bases and J by 1 base, and 3 bases separated the two germline ends. Per germline, CDR1 MNHEY and CDR2 SVGEGT. In DNA form, the CDR3 reads TGTGCCAGCAGTTACTCTAGGAACACCGGGGAGCTGTTTTTT. Its protein is CASSYSRNTGELFF.

A word on this clonotype: The junction departs from the called germline gene at one end, perhaps through a read error. The chain carries TRBV10-3 and TRBJ1-2; 8 nucleotides match TRBD1. The CDR3 covers 17 residues. The germline V gene has CDR1 ENHRY and CDR2 SYGVKD. The DNA of the CDR3 is TGTGCCAGCAGTTACCCGAAGACAGGGGAGAATCCCTATGGCTACACCTTC. Amino acids: CASSYPKTGENPYGYTF.

This clonotype is a singleton in its sample. The rearrangement links TRBV5-1 to TRBJ2-6, with D maybe TRBD2 (6 bases). V was cut by 4 bases and J by 3 bases, with 14 bases left in between. Germline V lookup: CDR1 SGHRS, CDR2 YFSETQ. The CDR3 has 16 amino acids. The CDR3 loop is CASSQALRDGANVLTF. In DNA, the CDR3 is TGCGCCAGCAGCCAAGCCCTGCGGGATGGGGCCAACGTCCTGACTTTC. The complete variable domain, with remaining parts taken from reference TRBV5-1 and TRBJ2-6, reads KAGVTQTPRYLIKTRGQQVTLSCSPISGHRSVSWYQQTPGQGLQFLFEYFSETQRNKGNFPGRFSGRQFSNSRSEMNVSTLELGDSALYLCASSQALRDGANVLTFGAGSRLTVL.

The V gene is TRBV29-1, the J gene TRBJ1-2; no definite D call. Germline lookup yields CDR1 SQVTM and CDR2 ANQGSEA. Trimming cost V 0 bases and J 2 bases, with 7 bases left between them. This CDR3 contains 13 residues. CDR3 coding DNA: TGCAGCGTTGAAGACGCGACAAACTATGGCTACACCTTC. Its protein product is CSVEDATNYGYTF.

Many counts were recorded for this clonotype. The junction departs from germline at one end; a sequencing error may be responsible. V usage is TRBV7-2 and J usage is TRBJ1-1; 8 bases map to TRBD1. Germline V CDR1 and CDR2: SGHTA, FQGNSA. The CDR3 has 13 residues. DNA of the CDR3: TGTGCCAGCAGCAAAGGCGACAGGGGTGAAACTTTCTTT. This translates into CASSKGDRGETFF. Together with reference TRBV7-2 and TRBJ1-1, the CDR3 gives the full variable domain: GAGVSQSPSNKVTEKGKDVELRCDPISGHTALYWYRQSLGQGLEFLIYFQGNSAPDKSGLPSDRFSAERTGGSVSTLTIQRTQQEDSAVYLCASSKGDRGETFFGQGTRLTVV.

This clonotype was recorded a few times. This chain links TRBV13 with TRBJ2-5, with TRBD2 matching 14 bases. The V segment lost 3 bases and the J segment 1 base; nucleotides outside the gene matches: 4. The CDR3 length is 17 residues. Germline lookup yields CDR1 PRHDT and CDR2 FYEKMQ (reference sequence). CDR3 protein: CASSLGTSGGLQETQYF. DNA for the CDR3: TGTGCCAGCAGCTTGGGGACTAGCGGGGGCCTCCAAGAGACCCAGTACTTC. The entire variable domain, with the rest obtained from reference TRBV13 and TRBJ2-5, is as follows: AAGVIQSPRHLIKEKRETATLKCYPIPRHDTVYWYQQGPGQDPQFLISFYEKMQSDKGSIPDRFSAQQFSDYHSELNMSSLELGDSALYFCASSLGTSGGLQETQYFGPGTRLLVL.

This clonotype has only a few counts. The gene calls are TRBV7-2 and TRBJ1-4; TRBD1 agrees at 10 bases. Trimming removed 8 bases from V and 4 bases from J; junction bases left unmatched: 16. This CDR3 has 18 residues. From germline, CDR1 is SGHTA and CDR2 FQGNSA. The CDR3 here is CASSPSTGGSLSNEKLFF. The CDR3 DNA reads as TGTGCCAGCTCACCGTCGACAGGGGGCTCCCTTAGTAATGAAAAACTGTTTTTT.

This chain links TRBV10-3 with TRBJ2-7; 9 bases match TRBD1. After removal of 6 bases from V and 4 bases from J, the junction contained 7 bases not matched to a gene. The CDR3 runs to 14 residues. CDR1 and CDR2 from the germline V gene are ENHRY and SYGVKD. CDR3 sequence (DNA): TGTGCCATCAGAGACAGGGGGGAGGGTTACGAGCAGTACTTC. This codes for CAIRDRGEGYEQYF.

At least ten counts were recorded for this clonotype. The chain employs TRBV10-3 and TRBJ1-5; 9 bases are a match to TRBD1. V lost 6 bases, J lost 6 bases, and 6 bases stayed unmatched. The V gene's germline CDR1 is ENHRY and CDR2 SYGVKD. The CDR3 length is 14 residues. CDR3 sequence reads: CAISTGTGSQPQHF. As DNA, the CDR3 is TGTGCCATCAGCACCGGGACAGGGTCTCAGCCCCAGCATTTT.

On this clonotype itself: The junction shows a germline mismatch at one end, possibly a read error. The chain combines TRBV10-2 with TRBJ2-7; no clear D. The CDR3 consists of 11 residues. Germline CDR1 is WSHSY and CDR2 is SAAADI. CDR3 in DNA: TGTGCCACCGAAGGTCCCTACGAGCAGTACTTC. It yields the protein CATEGPYEQYF.

This clonotype appeared many times. The gene calls are TRBV5-4 and TRBJ2-7, with 10 bases fitting TRBD2. J gave up 1 base and V 5 bases, and 6 bases lay outside the gene matches. The CDR3 has 15 residues. In germline, CDR1 is SGHNT, CDR2 YYREEE (reference sequence). The CDR3 protein is CASSSRTSGSYEQYF. CDR3 nucleotide sequence: TGTGCCAGCAGTTCTAGGACTAGCGGATCCTACGAGCAGTACTTC.

At least ten counts were recorded for this clonotype. V usage is TRBV7-2 and J usage is TRBJ2-5; D perhaps matches TRBD1 (5 bases). Germline CDR1 is SGHTA and CDR2 is FQGNSA. The CDR3 totals 14 residues. The germline V and J ends were trimmed by 1 base and 3 bases, with 9 bases remaining between them. Here the CDR3 reads CASSLGGSKETQYF. The CDR3 region has the DNA TGTGCCAGCAGCTTAGGGGGCTCGAAAGAGACCCAGTACTTC.

The sample holds a few counts of this clonotype. The chain links TRBV6-5 to TRBJ2-7, with D perhaps given as TRBD1 or TRBD2 (6 bases each). The germline gives CDR1 MNHEY, CDR2 SVGAGI. Trimming took off 7 bases at V and 0 bases at J, with 13 bases between the two ends. The length of the CDR3 is 14 residues. The CDR3 DNA is TGTGCCAGCACTGGGGGGCCCCGCTCCTACGAGCAGTACTTC. This translates into CASTGGPRSYEQYF.

This clonotype was seen many times. The chain joins TRBV14 to TRBJ2-2; the D gene is possibly TRBD2 (5 bases). The CDR3 length is 13 residues. CDR1 is SGHDN and CDR2 is FVKESK in the germline V gene. V was trimmed by 8 bases and J by 0 bases, leaving 7 bases between them. The CDR3 spells CASGRPNTGELFF. Written as DNA, the CDR3 is TGTGCCAGCGGGAGACCGAACACCGGGGAGCTGTTTTTT.

This clonotype was recorded at least ten times. At one of its ends the junction is not consistent with the germline gene, which may arise from a read error. The V gene is TRBV7-2, the J gene TRBJ1-2; D unresolved. Germline CDR1 and CDR2: SGHTA and FQGNSA. There are 13 residues in the CDR3. The CDR3 DNA follows: TGTGCCAGCAGCTTAGGCCCTGACGGACTACTGCACTTC. It yields the protein CASSLGPDGLLHF.

The rearrangement joins TRBV2 to TRBJ2-2; 7 positions agree with TRBD1. Germline V gene lookup returns CDR1 SNHLY and CDR2 FYNNEI. The CDR3 is 15 residues long. This CDR3 reads CASGLDTGVSGELFF. The DNA for the CDR3 is TGTGCTAGTGGTTTAGATACAGGGGTTTCCGGGGAGCTGTTTTTT.

V gene TRBV9 combines with J gene TRBJ2-2, with no clear D. The CDR3 spans 15 residues. Trimming took 2 bases from V and 6 from J, leaving 14 bases between them. Germline V lookup: CDR1 SGDLS, CDR2 YYNGEE. CDR3 sequence (DNA): TGTGCCAGCAGCGTCGAAGGGAATTGGGCCGGGGAGCTGTTTTTT. Amino acids: CASSVEGNWAGELFF.

With regard to this clonotype: An end of the junction does not agree with germline; a read error may underlie this. V gene TRBV2 combines with J gene TRBJ2-7; tentative D call: TRBD2 (5 bases). The CDR3 contains 13 residues. The germline gives CDR1 SNHLY, CDR2 FYNNEI. The CDR3 bases are TGTGCCAGCAGTGATCCTAGGACCGGGGAGCTGTACTTC. It yields the protein CASSDPRTGELYF.

CDR3 nucleotides: TGTGCCAGCAGCATTACAGGGGGTTCAGAGACCCAGTACTTC. Translated, it gives CASSITGGSETQYF. This rearrangement joins TRBV7-9 to TRBJ2-5, with TRBD1 matching over 8 bases. Germline V lookup: CDR1 SEHNR, CDR2 FQNEAQ (reference sequence). The junction had 6 bases not matched to a gene; V was cut back by 5 bases and J by 4 bases. This CDR3 has 14 residues.

This clonotype was seen many times. The chain joins TRBV20-1 to TRBJ1-2, with 9 bases fitting TRBD1. Germline V gives CDR1 DFQATT, CDR2 SNEGSKA (reference sequence). With 1 base clipped from V and 6 bases from J, the junction kept 6 bases outside the gene matches. The CDR3 totals 14 residues. The CDR3 sequence: CSARGTGDWHGYTF. DNA for the CDR3: TGCAGTGCTAGAGGGACAGGGGATTGGCATGGCTACACCTTC.

Turning to this clonotype: With a much larger clone just one base away, this may be a read error. The V gene is TRBV9, the J gene TRBJ1-2; no definite D call. The germline V and J ends were trimmed by 3 bases and 10 bases, with 10 bases remaining between them. Germline lookup yields CDR1 SGDLS and CDR2 YYNGEE. This CDR3 spans 11 amino acids. CDR3 bases: TGTGCCAGCAGCGCGAGAATGAACTACACCTTC. This codes for CASSARMNYTF.

The chain links TRBV7-8 to TRBJ2-2; 10 bases fit TRBD1. J was trimmed by 4 bases and V by 3 bases; bases with no gene match: 8. The CDR3 runs to 17 residues. Germline CDR1 and CDR2: SGHVS and FQNEAQ. This CDR3 reads CASSFLGGTGATGELFF. CDR3 in DNA: TGTGCCAGCAGCTTTTTAGGCGGGACAGGGGCCACCGGGGAGCTGTTTTTT.

CDR3 protein: CSVGTVRQSYEQYF. CDR3 bases: TGCAGCGTCGGGACAGTCAGACAGAGCTACGAGCAGTACTTC. This chain links TRBV29-1 with TRBJ2-7; 7 bases agree with TRBD1. CDR1 and CDR2 (germline): SQVTM, ANQGSEA. The CDR3 extends over 14 amino acids. After removal of 6 bases from V and 3 bases from J, the junction contained 11 bases not matched to a gene.

The J gene is TRBJ1-2, the V gene TRBV20-1; D is unclear. Per the germline V gene, CDR1 is DFQATT and CDR2 is SNEGSKA (reference sequence). The V end lost 0 bases, the J end lost 5 bases, and 19 bases lay between the germline ends. The CDR3 extends over 16 amino acids. For the CDR3, the DNA is TGCAGTGCTAGAGAAGTATACCAAGAAGTTCAGTATGGCTACACCTTC. Amino acids: CSAREVYQEVQYGYTF.

In its sample, this clonotype was seen once. A read error is possible here, since a much larger clone lies one base away. The V and J genes are TRBV9 and TRBJ2-7; D ambiguous. CDR3 length equals 13 residues. Germline V CDR1 and CDR2: SGDLS, YYNGEE. Here the CDR3 DNA reads TGTGCCAGCAGCCATTCCGCCTCCTACGAGCAGTGCTTC. Amino acids: CASSHSASYEQCF.

The V and J genes are TRBV10-3 and TRBJ1-2; D not resolved. The CDR3 extends over 14 amino acids. V lost 3 bases to trimming and J lost 2 bases, with 10 bases between them. The germline gives CDR1 ENHRY, CDR2 SYGVKD. The CDR3 region has the DNA TGTGCCATCAGTGACGTGGCCGGGAACTATGGCTACACCTTC. This codes for CAISDVAGNYGYTF.

The chain joins TRBV9 to TRBJ2-5; D is perhaps TRBD1 or TRBD2 (5 bases each). V lost 6 bases to trimming and J lost 4 bases, with 16 bases between them. Germline assignment: CDR1 SGDLS and CDR2 YYNGEE. The length of the CDR3 is 14 residues. The CDR3 protein is CASNFRDSGETQYF. The CDR3 region has the DNA TGTGCCAGCAACTTTCGAGACAGCGGAGAGACCCAGTACTTC.

The rearrangement uses TRBV7-8 and TRBJ1-3; D gene uncertain. The CDR3 runs 16 residues. The V gene's germline CDR1 is SGHVS and CDR2 FQNEAQ. Between the trimmed V and J ends, which lost 6 bases and 0 bases, there was a span of 15 bases. CDR3 in DNA: TGTGCCAGCAGTGAACGGACCGTCAGCTCTGGAAACACCATATATTTT. It yields the protein CASSERTVSSGNTIYF.

The chain links TRBV25-1 to TRBJ1-1, with D tentatively TRBD1 (5 bases). V was cut by 7 bases and J by 1 base, with 10 bases left in between. In germline, CDR1 is MGHDK, CDR2 SYGVNS. The CDR3 sequence is 13 residues long. The CDR3 loop reads CASTPDKNTEAFF. CDR3 in DNA: TGTGCCAGCACACCGGACAAGAACACTGAAGCTTTCTTT. Full variable domain (missing parts from reference TRBV25-1 and TRBJ1-1): EADIYQTPRYLVIGTGKKITLECSQTMGHDKMYWYQQDPGMELHLIHYSYGVNSTEKGDLSSESTVSRIRTEHFPLTLESARPSHTSQYLCASTPDKNTEAFFGQGTRLTVV.